The clone carrying this T cell receptor (beta chain) appeared many times. The antigen remains undetermined. The read terminates 3 residues before the CDR3 end, so the remaining end is supplied by the germline J gene. The V gene's germline CDR1 is DFQATT and CDR2 SNEGSKA (reference sequence). The CDR3 is 14 residues long. Trimming pared 6 bases from V and 0 bases from J, leaving 13 bases between. The data are from a study of T cell clonality in common variable immunodeficiency. General observations from the study: Fewer deletions and N-nucleotide insertions were reportedly seen in common variable immunodeficiency TCR beta sequences. CVID subjects had higher TCRbeta clonality than healthy controls, most marked in about a third. Fewer TCRbeta clones were shared among CVID subjects than controls.

Control and CVID samples contributed equal amounts of genomic DNA. The protocol was immunoSEQ multiplex PCR, while the TCRdb copy is restricted to in-frame clones and leaves out a portion. Observed in the sample are approximately 58,000 clones, none of them singletons. The chain employs TRBV20-1 and TRBJ2-3; D gene ambiguous. This receptor was obtained from a person aged 18 to 75 in good health. The sequencing sample was made of peripheral blood mononuclear cells. The CDR3 reads CSARLSGSTDTQYF. The sequenced CDR3 bases are TGCAGTGCCAGGTTATCCGGTAGCACAGATACG.